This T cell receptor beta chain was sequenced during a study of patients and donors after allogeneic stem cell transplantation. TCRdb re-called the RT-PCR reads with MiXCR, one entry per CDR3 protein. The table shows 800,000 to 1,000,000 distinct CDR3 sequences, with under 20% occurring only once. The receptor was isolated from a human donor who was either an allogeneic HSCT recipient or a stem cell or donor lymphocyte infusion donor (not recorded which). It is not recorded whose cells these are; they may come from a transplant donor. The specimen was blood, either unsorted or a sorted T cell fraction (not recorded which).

The CDR3 here is CASSQDPGPGEKLFF. The DNA of the CDR3 is TGTGCCAGCAGCCAAGATCCAGGGCCGGGTGAAAAACTGTTTTTT. This sequence joins TRBV14 and TRBJ1-4; D is possibly TRBD1 (5 bases). There are 15 residues in the CDR3. Germline V CDR1 and CDR2: SGHDN, FVKESK. V shed 0 bases and J shed 7 bases, with 12 bases lying between them.